This T cell receptor beta chain was documented in a study of T cells after yellow fever vaccination. The CDR3 loop spans 16 amino acids. V was clipped by 4 bases and J by 0 bases; unmatched bases: 8. Many counts were recorded for this clonotype. TCRdb reanalysed the 5' RACE reads using MiXCR and keeps one entry per CDR3 protein. The repertoire includes about 74,000 distinct CDR3 sequences, about 6.6% of them detected once, and roughly a third sits in the top ten. Source: CD8+ T cells sorted from PBMCs, taken around 5 days after the first yellow fever vaccination. This TCR came from a man aged 18 to 29 who received the YFV17D yellow fever vaccine. V usage is TRBV12-3 or TRBV12-4 and J usage is TRBJ2-7, with 8 bases aligning to TRBD2. CDR3 region: CASSSLTSVSSYEQYF. In DNA, the CDR3 is TGTGCCAGCAGTTCCCTGACTAGCGTCAGCTCCTACGAGCAGTACTTC.